This T cell receptor (beta chain) was recovered during a study of T cells expressing NK-cell markers. With the 5' RACE reads reprocessed, TCRdb shows one record per CDR3 protein and no DNA. Its clone listing holds roughly 170,000 distinct CDR3 sequences. CDR1 and CDR2 from the germline V gene are DFQATT and SNEGSKA (reference sequence). There are 14 residues in the CDR3. Sequenced material: blood T cells: a sorted CD56 or NKG2C T cell subset, CD4+ or CD8+ T cells, or bulk PBMC T cells (not recorded which). V is TRBV20-1 and J is TRBJ2-1; TCRdb reports TRBD2, a call that lacks DNA to check it against. The TCR originated in a woman between 18 and 75 years old in good health. This CDR3 is CSARDTAVGVRGFF.